The rows below give T cell receptor beta chains drawn from one sample of a study of beta chain features in type 1 diabetes. This table comes from immunoSEQ multiplex PCR, and its TCRdb copy is limited to in-frame clones, with some not included. Counted here are around 310,000 clones, around 10% occurring once; the ten biggest clones make up about 0.014%. Source material: naive CD4+ T cells from blood. These TCRs come from a woman aged 25 to 39 in good health. Both conserved end residues are part of each CDR3. A D gene is named only where the DNA matches it firmly. Clone size is stated in some rows and not others, as once, few, many or a class when expanded.

>TRBV11-2|TRBD2|-|TRBJ2-3
TGTGCCAGCAGCCTATATGGGGCTAGCGGGTCCTTTACAGATACGCAGTATTTT
CASSLYGASGSFTDTQYF
>TRBV13|-|-|TRBJ2-7
TGTGCCAGCAGCCTAAACTACGAGCAGTACTTC
CASSLNYEQYF
>TRBV4-2|-|-|TRBJ2-7
TGTGCCAGCAGCCGGGCGGGCTACGAGCAGTACTTC
CASSRAGYEQYF
>TRBV28|-|few|TRBJ2-1
TGTGCCAGCAGTTTAACCCGGTTTGAGCAGTTCTTC
CASSLTRFEQFF
>TRBV28|TRBD1|few|TRBJ2-4
TGTGCCAGCAGAAACAACGGACAGGGTAAAAACATTCAGTACTTC
CASRNNGQGKNIQYF
>TRBV9|TRBD2|few|TRBJ2-5
TGTGCCAGCAGCGTCGGGACTAGCGGGAGGGCCGAGTCCGAGACCCAGTACTTC
CASSVGTSGRAESETQYF
>TRBV5-1|TRBD2|few|TRBJ2-1
TGCGCCAGCAGCTTGGATACTAGCGCCCACAATGAGCAGTTCTTC
CASSLDTSAHNEQFF
>TRBV29-1|TRBD1|few|TRBJ2-6
TGCAGCGTGGGACAGGGGAGGTCTGGGGCCAACGTCCTGACTTTC
CSVGQGRSGANVLTF
>TRBV7-3|TRBD2|-|TRBJ2-1
TGTGCCAGCAGCTCCAGTGGGACTAGCGGATACAATGAGCAGTTCTTC
CASSSSGTSGYNEQFF
>TRBV29-1|TRBD1|-|TRBJ2-5
TGCAGCGCCGACAGGGGTTACCAAGAGACCCAGTACTTC
CSADRGYQETQYF
>TRBV9|TRBD1|few|TRBJ2-5
TGTGCCAGCAGCGTGGGGACAGGGCGAGAGACCCAGTACTTC
CASSVGTGRETQYF